Sequencing of this T cell receptor beta chain was carried out in a study of cytomegalovirus exposure and HLA in healthy donors. Primers for the PCR totalled 60 Vbeta and 13 Jbeta. TCRdb's table, derived via immunoSEQ multiplex PCR, lists solely in-frame clones and lacks some. This sample has 250,000 or so clones, with about nine tenths found just once. Study outcomes and limitations: In a later analysis, V- and J-gene trimming of beta chains associated with a DCLRE1C missense variant, replicated independently. The study flagged roughly 160 TCR beta chains as cytomegalovirus-associated.

Unmatched junction bases numbered 6, after V lost 5 bases and J lost 4 bases. There are 14 residues in the CDR3. Germline CDR1 is MGHDK and CDR2 is SYGVNS. On this clone itself: No antigen is known for it.

What was sequenced was PBMCs. The clonotype comes from a girl aged 2 to 10 in good health and CMV-seronegative. The genes are TRBV25-1 and TRBJ1-2; 8 nucleotides match TRBD1. The CDR3 spells CASSSQGAVYGYTF. The CDR3 DNA reads TGTGCCAGCAGTAGTCAGGGGGCGGTCTATGGCTACACCTTC.